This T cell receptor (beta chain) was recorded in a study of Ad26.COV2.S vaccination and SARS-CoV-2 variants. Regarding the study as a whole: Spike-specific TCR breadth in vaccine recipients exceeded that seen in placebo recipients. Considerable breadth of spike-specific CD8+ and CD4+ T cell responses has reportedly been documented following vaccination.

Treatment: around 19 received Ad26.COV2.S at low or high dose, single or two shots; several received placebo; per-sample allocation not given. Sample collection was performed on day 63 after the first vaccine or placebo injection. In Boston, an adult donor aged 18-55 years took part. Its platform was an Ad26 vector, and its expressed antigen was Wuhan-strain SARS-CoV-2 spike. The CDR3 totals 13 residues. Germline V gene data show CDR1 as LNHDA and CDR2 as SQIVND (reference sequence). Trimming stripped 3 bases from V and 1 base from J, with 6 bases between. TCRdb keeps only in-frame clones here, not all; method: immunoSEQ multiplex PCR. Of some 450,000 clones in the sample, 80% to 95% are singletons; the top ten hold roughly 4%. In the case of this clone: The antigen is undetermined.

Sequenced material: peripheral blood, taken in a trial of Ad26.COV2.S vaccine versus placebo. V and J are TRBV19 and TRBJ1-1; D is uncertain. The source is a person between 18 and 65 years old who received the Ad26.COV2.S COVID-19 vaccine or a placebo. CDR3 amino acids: CASSIGQNTEAFF. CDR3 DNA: TGTGCCAGTAGTATTGGTCAGAACACTGAAGCTTTCTTT.